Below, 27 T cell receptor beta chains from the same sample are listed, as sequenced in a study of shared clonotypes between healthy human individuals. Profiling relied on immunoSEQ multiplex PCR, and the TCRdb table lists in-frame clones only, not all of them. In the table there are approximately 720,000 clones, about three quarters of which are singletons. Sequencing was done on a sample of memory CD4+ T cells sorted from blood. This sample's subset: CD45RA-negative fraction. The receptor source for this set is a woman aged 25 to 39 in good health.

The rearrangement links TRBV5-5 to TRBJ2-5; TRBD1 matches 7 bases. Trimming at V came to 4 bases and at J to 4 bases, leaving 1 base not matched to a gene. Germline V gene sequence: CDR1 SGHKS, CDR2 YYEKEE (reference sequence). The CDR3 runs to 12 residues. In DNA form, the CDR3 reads TGTGCCAGCAGCCGACAGGGAGAGACCCAGTACTTC. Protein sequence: CASSRQGETQYF.

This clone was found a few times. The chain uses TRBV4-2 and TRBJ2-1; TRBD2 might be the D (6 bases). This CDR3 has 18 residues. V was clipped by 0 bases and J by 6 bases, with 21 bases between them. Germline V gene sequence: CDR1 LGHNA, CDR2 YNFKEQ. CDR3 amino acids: CASSQEVGIASGVNEQFF. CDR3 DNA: TGTGCCAGCAGCCAAGAGGTCGGGATAGCCTCGGGGGTCAATGAGCAGTTCTTC.

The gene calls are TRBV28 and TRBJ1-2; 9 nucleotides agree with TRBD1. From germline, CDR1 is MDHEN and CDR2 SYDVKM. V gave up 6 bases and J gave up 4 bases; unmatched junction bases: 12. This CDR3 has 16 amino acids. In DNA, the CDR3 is TGTGCCAGCAGGACCCCCGGACAGGGGATCAGCTATGGCTACACCTTC. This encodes CASRTPGQGISYGYTF.

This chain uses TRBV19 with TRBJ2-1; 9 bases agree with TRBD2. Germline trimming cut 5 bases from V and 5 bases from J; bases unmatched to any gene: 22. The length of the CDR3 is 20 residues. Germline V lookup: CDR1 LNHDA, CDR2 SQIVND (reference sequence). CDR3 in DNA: TGTGCCAGTAGTCCCCTTCGTGGCGGGAGGGCCAGAGACCGAAACAATGAGCAGTTCTTC. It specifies CASSPLRGGRARDRNNEQFF.

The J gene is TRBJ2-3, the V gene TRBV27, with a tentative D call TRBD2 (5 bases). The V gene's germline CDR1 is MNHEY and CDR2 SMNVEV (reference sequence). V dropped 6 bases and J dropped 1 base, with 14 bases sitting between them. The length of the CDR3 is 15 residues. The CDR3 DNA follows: TGTGCCAGCAGGTCTAGGCGGGTACGCACAGATACGCAGTATTTT. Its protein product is CASRSRRVRTDTQYF.

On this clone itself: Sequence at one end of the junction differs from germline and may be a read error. As DNA, the CDR3 is TGTGCCAGCAGCTTATACAGGGGAAGGAGCAATCAGCCCCAGCATTTT. It specifies CASSLYRGRSNQPQHF. This chain connects TRBV28 to TRBJ1-5, with 7 positions matching TRBD1. The germline V gene encodes CDR1 MDHEN and CDR2 SYDVKM. CDR3 size: 16 residues.

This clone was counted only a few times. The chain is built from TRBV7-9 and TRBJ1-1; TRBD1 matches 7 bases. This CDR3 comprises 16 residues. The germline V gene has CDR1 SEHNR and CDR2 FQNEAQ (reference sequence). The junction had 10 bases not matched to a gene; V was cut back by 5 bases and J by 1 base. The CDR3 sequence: CASSGGYDRANTEAFF. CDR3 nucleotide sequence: TGTGCCAGCAGCGGGGGATATGACAGGGCGAACACTGAAGCTTTCTTT.

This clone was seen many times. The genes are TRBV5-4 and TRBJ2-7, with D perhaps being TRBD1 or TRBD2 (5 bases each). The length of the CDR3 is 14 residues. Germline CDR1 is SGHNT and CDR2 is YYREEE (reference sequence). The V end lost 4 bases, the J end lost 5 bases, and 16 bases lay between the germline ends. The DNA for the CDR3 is TGTGCCAGCAGCCGAGGGCAGGGAAGGGACGAGCAGTACTTC. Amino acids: CASSRGQGRDEQYF.

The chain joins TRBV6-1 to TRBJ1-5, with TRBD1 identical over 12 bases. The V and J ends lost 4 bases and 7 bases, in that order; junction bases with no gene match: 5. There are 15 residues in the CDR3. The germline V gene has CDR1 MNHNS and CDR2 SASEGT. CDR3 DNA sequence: TGTGCCAGCAGTGTGGGACAGGGGGCTGGGCAGCCCCAGCATTTT. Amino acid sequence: CASSVGQGAGQPQHF.

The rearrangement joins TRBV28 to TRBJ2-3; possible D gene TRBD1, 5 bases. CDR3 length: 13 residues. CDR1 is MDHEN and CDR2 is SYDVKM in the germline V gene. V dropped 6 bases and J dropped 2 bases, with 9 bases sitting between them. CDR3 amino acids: CASRRQSTDTQYF. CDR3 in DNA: TGTGCCAGCAGAAGACAGTCCACAGATACGCAGTATTTT.

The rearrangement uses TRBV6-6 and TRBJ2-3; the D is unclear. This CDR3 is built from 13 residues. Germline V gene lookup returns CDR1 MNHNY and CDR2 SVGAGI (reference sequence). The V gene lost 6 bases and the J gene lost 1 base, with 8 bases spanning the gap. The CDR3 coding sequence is TGTGCCAGCAGATTGGTCGGCACAGATACGCAGTATTTT. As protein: CASRLVGTDTQYF.

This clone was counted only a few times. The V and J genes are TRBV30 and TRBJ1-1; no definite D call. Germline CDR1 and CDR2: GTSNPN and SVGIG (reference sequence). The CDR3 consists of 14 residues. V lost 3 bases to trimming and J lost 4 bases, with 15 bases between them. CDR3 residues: CAWREGRRFTEAFF. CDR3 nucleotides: TGTGCCTGGAGGGAAGGACGACGGTTCACTGAAGCTTTCTTT. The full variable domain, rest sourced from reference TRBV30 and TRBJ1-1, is SQTIHQWPATLVQPVGSPLSLECTVEGTSNPNLYWYRQAAGRGLQLLFYSVGIGQISSEVPQNLSASRPQDRQFILSSKKLLLSDSGFYLCAWREGRRFTEAFFGQGTRLTVV.

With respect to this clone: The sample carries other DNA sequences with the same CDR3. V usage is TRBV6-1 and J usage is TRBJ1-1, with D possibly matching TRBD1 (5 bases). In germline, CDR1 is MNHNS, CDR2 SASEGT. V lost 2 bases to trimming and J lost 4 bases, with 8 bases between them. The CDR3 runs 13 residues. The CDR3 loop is CASSELGGTEAFF. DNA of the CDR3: TGTGCCAGCAGTGAATTGGGGGGCACTGAAGCTTTCTTT.

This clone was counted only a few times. This CDR3 is CAWSRNPYEQYF. CDR3 nucleotide sequence: TGTGCCTGGAGCCGAAACCCCTACGAGCAGTACTTC. The chain combines TRBV30 with TRBJ2-7; D is unclear. This CDR3 has 12 amino acids. Germline CDR1 reads GTSNPN; CDR2 reads SVGIG (reference sequence). V was pared by 3 bases and J by 2 bases, with 8 bases between.

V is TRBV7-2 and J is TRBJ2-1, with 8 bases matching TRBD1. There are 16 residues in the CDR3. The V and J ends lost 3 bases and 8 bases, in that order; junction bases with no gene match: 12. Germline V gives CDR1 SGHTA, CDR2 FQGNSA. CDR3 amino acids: CASSFQGAGVRDEQFF. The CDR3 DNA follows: TGTGCCAGCAGCTTCCAGGGGGCAGGAGTCAGGGATGAGCAGTTCTTC.

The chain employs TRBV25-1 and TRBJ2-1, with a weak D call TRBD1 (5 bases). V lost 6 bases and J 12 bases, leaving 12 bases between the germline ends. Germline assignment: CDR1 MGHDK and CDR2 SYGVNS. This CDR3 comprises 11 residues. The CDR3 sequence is CASSLDRGQFF. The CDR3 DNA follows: TGTGCCAGCAGCCTCGACAGAGGGCAGTTCTTC.

The CDR3 DNA follows: TGTGCCAGCAGCCTGACAGGGGCAAATGAAAAACTGTTTTTT. Translation: CASSLTGANEKLFF. J is TRBJ1-4 and V is TRBV7-9; 8 bases are a match to TRBD1. CDR3 length equals 14 residues. With V trimmed by 5 bases and J by 5 bases, 4 bases remained unmatched. Looked up from germline, CDR1 is SEHNR and CDR2 is FQNEAQ (reference sequence).

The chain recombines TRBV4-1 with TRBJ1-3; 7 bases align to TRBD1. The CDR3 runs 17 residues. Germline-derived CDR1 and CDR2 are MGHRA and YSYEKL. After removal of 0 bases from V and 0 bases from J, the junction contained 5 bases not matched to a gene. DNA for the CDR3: TGCGCCAGCAGCCAAGATCAACAGGGGATCTCTGGAAACACCATATATTTT. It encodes CASSQDQQGISGNTIYF.

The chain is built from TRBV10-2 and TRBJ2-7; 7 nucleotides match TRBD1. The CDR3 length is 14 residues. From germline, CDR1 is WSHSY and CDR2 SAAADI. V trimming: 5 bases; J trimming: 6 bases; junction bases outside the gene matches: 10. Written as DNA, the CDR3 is TGCGCCAGCAGTTGGGTTGAGGGGGCGAGCGAGCAGTACTTC. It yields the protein CASSWVEGASEQYF.

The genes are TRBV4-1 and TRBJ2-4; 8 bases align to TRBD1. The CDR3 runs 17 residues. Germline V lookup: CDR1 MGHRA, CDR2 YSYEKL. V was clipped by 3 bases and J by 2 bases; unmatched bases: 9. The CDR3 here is CASSQPKTGETKNIQYF. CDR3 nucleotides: TGCGCCAGCAGCCAGCCCAAGACAGGGGAAACCAAAAACATTCAGTACTTC.

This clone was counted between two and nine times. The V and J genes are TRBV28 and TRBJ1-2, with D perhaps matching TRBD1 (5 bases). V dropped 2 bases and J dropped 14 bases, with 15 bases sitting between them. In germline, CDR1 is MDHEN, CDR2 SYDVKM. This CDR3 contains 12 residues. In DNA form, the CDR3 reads TGTGCCAGCAGTTTAAGCCAGGCAGGGAAGACCTTC. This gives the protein CASSLSQAGKTF.

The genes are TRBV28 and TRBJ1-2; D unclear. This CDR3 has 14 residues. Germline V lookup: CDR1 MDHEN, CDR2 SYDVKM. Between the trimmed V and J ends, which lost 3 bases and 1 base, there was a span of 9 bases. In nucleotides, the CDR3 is TGTGCCAGCAGTTTTTTAGGTCATAACTATGGCTACACCTTC. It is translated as CASSFLGHNYGYTF.

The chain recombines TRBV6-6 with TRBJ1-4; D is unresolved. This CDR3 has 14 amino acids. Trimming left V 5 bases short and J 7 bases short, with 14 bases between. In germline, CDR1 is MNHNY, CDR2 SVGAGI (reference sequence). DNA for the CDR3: TGTGCCAGCAGTGGAAGGCTCGGGGTTGAAAAACTGTTTTTT. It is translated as CASSGRLGVEKLFF.

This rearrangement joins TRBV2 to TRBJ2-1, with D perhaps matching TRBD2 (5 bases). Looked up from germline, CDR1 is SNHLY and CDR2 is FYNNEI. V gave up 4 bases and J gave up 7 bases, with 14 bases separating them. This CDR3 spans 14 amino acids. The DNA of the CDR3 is TGTGCCAGCAGTGTTCGGGAAGCGCTGAATGAGCAGTTCTTC. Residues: CASSVREALNEQFF.

The CDR3 sequence is CASIRGGSNYGYTF. In nucleotides, the CDR3 is TGTGCCAGCATCCGGGGGGGGTCTAACTATGGCTACACCTTC. This chain connects TRBV28 to TRBJ1-2; tentative D call: TRBD1 (5 bases). The CDR3 length is 14 residues. V lost 7 bases to trimming and J lost 0 bases, with 12 bases between them. CDR1 and CDR2 from the germline V gene are MDHEN and SYDVKM.

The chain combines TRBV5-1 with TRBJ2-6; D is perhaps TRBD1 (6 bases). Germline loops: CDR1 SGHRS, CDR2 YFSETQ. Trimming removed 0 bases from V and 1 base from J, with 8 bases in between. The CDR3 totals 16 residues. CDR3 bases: TGCGCCAGCAGCTTGGAAGGGGGATCTGGGGCCAACGTCCTGACTTTC. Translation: CASSLEGGSGANVLTF.

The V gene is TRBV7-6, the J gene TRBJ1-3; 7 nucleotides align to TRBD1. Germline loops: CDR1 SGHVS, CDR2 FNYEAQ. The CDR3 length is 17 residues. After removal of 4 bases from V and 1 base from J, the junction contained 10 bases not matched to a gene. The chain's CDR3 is CASSSSRDSYSGNTIYF. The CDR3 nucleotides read TGTGCCAGCAGCTCCAGCCGGGACAGTTATTCTGGAAACACCATATATTTT.